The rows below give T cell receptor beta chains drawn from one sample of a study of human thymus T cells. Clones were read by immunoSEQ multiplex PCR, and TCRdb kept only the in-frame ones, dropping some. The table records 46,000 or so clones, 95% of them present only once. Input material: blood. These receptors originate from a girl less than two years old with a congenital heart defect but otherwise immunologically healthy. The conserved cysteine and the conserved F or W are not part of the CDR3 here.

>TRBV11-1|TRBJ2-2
ASSLDYLAELF
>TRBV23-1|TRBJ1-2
ASSLYLSWTGVPGYT
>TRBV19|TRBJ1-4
ASSTGRWGYNNEKLF
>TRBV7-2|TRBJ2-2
ASSWGPSTTGELF
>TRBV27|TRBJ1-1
ASDFRRGGVGGTEAF
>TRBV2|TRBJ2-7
ASSDPRNEQY
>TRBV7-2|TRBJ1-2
ASSLRDRGVYT
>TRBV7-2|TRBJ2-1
ASSLTSGFYNEQF
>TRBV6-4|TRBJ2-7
ASRRTSGHPYEQY
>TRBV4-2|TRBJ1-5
ASSQHRGYNQPQH
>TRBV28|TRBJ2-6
ASSLTWLSGANVLT
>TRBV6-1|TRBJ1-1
ASSELWAVEAF
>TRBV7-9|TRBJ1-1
ASSVGGLNTEAF
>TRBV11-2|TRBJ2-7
ASSRSLDPRDRY
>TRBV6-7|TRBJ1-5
ASSWGLHSNQPQH
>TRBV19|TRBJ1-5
ASSSDRANQPQH
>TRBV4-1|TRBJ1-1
ASSPIYRGTEAF
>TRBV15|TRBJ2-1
ATSSPPDRGPTYNEQF
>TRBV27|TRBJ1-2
ASRAIGASYGYT
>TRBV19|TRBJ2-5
ASSIASRGGQTQY
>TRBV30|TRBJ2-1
AWSGDGRSSYNEQF
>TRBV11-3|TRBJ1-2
ASSLRDRLYGYT
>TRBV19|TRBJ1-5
ASSIQTVNQPQH
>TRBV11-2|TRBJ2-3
ASSLTGQSGTDTQY
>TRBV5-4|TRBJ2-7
ASSLSKGAYEQY
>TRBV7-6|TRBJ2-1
ASSSPERSSYNEQF
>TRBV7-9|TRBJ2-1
ASSLEAGYNEQF
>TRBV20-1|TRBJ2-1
SATNYEQF
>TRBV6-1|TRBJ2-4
ASSKGTSGRVAKNIQY
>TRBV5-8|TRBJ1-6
ASSFLQGTGYNSPLH
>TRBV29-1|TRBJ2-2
SASSGIPTGELF
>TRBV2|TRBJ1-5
ASSLPVEQPQH
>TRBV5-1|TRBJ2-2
ASSLASGGSTGELF
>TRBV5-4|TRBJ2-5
ASSFRASETQY
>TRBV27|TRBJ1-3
ASSLSGTTGNTIY